The source of this T cell receptor (beta chain) is a study of T-cell memory formation after mild COVID-19 (TCRdb year 2021). Some background on the complete study: TCR sequence clusters from the two donors were found to be largely donor specific. Longitudinal TCRalpha and TCRbeta repertoire sequencing tracked T-cell clones expanding and contracting after mild COVID-19 in a couple of donors. The cohort was made up of two young adult volunteers, one female and one male, who were previously healthy. Points the paper makes about the study in general: Contracting CD4+ clones appeared mostly in the CM and EM memory subsets, whereas CD8+ clones were enriched in EMRA. Some responding clones were detected in pre-infection memory, suggesting pre-existing cross-reactive memory T cells joined the SARS-CoV-2 response. The study included only a couple of mild cases, and larger cohorts that include severe cases with pre-infection samples were judged to be necessary. The second-wave clones that peaked on day 37 were not confirmed to be SARS-CoV-2 specific. Clones contracting from day 15 to 85 had balanced CD4/CD8 phenotypes, while a second wave expanding from day 15 to 37 was biased towards CD4+.

V and J lose 1 base and 8 bases, and a span of 15 bases separates them. The germline V gene (reference sequence) sets CDR1 to LGHDT and CDR2 to YNNKEL. The CDR3, cysteine through phenylalanine, is 14 amino acids long. Kept here is only the CDR3 DNA, which spans 42 bases and is read in frame from base 1. The run used an Illumina NovaSeq 6000. TCRalpha and TCRbeta cDNA libraries were constructed by 5'RACE with constant-segment primers, with sample barcodes and unique molecular identifiers being introduced. RNA was extracted from every sample with Trizol reagent. Amplification of the libraries took two PCR steps, and the second step added a second sample barcode plus Illumina TruSeq adapters. Sequencing of libraries was performed on an Illumina NovaSeq with 2 x 150 bp paired-end reads. Under the source paper's analysis protocol: With migec v1.2.7, reads were demultiplexed and then collapsed into UMI-guided consensus sequences. Using mixcr v2.1.11, the UMI consensuses were aligned to TRA and TRB V and J templates and assembled into clonotypes. A clonotype was counted as expanded or contracted only when both edgeR and NoisET called the clonotype significant, with the noise models trained on biological replicates. For edgeR calls, the cutoffs were a false discovery rate-adjusted p below 0.01 and a log2 fold-change threshold of 1. As an exploratory analysis of dynamics, max-normalized trajectories of the 1000 most abundant clonotypes were examined by PCA with hierarchical clustering. The CD4 or CD8 phenotype of responding clones was assigned using the separately sequenced CD4+ and CD8+ repertoires. TCRdb reprocessed the public reads (quality trimming at Q25 with fastp, clone calling with MiXCR) and kept in-frame beta chains. Each entry merges the rows of one CDR3 protein and shows their most common DNA and genes. These V and J calls are TCRdb output, not the study's own analysis. Counted in this sample were 560,000 or so distinct CDR3 sequences; approximately 15% of them appeared once. About 8.6% of the sample goes to the ten largest clones.

Details on this clonotype: No cognate antigen has been identified for it. No base-level quality is on record; no much larger clone is a single base apart.

PBMCs were isolated by Ficoll-Paque density gradient centrifugation. This receptor was taken from an adult woman who had mild COVID-19 (a few samples of this study predate the infection). The sample titles of this study are shuffled in the database, so cell type and time point are left out; the donor was told from shared clones. The chain uses TRBV3-1 and TRBJ2-7, with no confidently assigned D gene. Sequencing was carried out using PBMCs or a T cell subset sorted from them (not recorded which). The CDR3 amino acid sequence is: CASSQARSSPQQYF. In nucleotides, the sequence is TGTGCCAGCAGCCAAGCCCGGAGCAGTCCCCAGCAGTACTTC.